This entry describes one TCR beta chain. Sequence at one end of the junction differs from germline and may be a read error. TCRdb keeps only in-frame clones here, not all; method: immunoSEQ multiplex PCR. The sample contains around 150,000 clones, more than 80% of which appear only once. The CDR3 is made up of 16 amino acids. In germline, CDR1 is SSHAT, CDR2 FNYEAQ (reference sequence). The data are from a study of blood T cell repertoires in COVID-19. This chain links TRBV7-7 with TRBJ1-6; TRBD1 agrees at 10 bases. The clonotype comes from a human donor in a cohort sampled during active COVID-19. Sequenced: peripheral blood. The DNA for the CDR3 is TGTGCTAGCAGCTTAGATTGGGGACAGGGGAATTCACCCCTCCACTTT. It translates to CASSLDWGQGNSPLHF.